This T cell receptor beta chain stems from a study of metastatic and nonmetastatic thyroid tumors. As for the study in general: Thyroid patients, malignant and benign, had repertoires compared across blood and tumor or nodule tissue.

The CDR3 extends over 16 amino acids. Germline lookup yields CDR1 DFQATT and CDR2 SNEGSKA (reference sequence). The germline V and J ends were trimmed by 6 bases and 3 bases, with 21 bases remaining between them. Study findings and constraints: When malignant thyroid tumors were compared with benign nodules, TCR beta diversity was reportedly significantly higher in the malignant tumors. This held in both blood and tumor samples.

With respect to this clone: Its antigen is not known.

TCRdb re-called clones from the PCR reads using MiXCR. The data contain roughly 30,000 clones, approximately 19% of them singletons. Each patient went into thyroid surgery without having received any treatment. The TCR was taken from a female donor with papillary thyroid cancer or a benign thyroid nodule (not recorded which). Some clones in this sample may be carry-over from other donors' samples. Material: blood. V and J are TRBV20-1 and TRBJ1-5; D is perhaps TRBD1 (5 bases). The CDR3 reads CSATSGDVLFNQPQHF. Here the CDR3 DNA reads TGCAGTGCGACATCTGGGGACGTGCTATTCAATCAGCCCCAGCATTTT.